This T cell receptor (beta chain) stems from a study of monozygotic twins with inflammatory bowel disease. A remark on this clonotype: Its antigen is currently unknown.

The CDR3 runs to 14 residues. CDR1 and CDR2 (germline): MGHRA, YSYEKL. Every donor provided one blood sample measuring roughly 2.4 ml. General observations from the study: Versus healthy twins, IBD patients showed fewer clonotypes shared with others, especially with disease activity. Twins with IBD were found to have lower TCRbeta diversity (inverse Simpson) than healthy co-twins. Distinction of different T cell subtypes was not possible.

Following a re-call of the 5' RACE reads, TCRdb has one entry per CDR3 protein and lacks DNA. The sample table sets out some 190,000 distinct CDR3 sequences. Material: blood. The clonotype was recovered from a human donor with ulcerative colitis or Crohn's disease, or a healthy co-twin of an affected twin (not recorded which). The gene calls are TRBV4-1 and TRBJ1-1; lacking DNA, the TRBD1 call made by TCRdb goes unchecked. CDR3 amino acids: CASKGVGMNTEAFF.